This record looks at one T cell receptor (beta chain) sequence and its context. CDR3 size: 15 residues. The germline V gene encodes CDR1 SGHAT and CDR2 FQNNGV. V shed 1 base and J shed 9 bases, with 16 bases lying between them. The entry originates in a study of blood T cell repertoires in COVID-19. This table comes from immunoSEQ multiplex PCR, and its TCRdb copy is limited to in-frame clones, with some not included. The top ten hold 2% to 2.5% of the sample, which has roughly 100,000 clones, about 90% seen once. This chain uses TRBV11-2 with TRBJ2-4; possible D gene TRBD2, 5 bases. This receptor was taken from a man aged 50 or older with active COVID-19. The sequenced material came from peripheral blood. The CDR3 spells CASSLASPQKGIQYF. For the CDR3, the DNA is TGTGCCAGCAGCTTAGCTAGCCCGCAGAAGGGCATTCAGTACTTC.